This TCR beta chain was recovered during a study of sequential checkpoint blockade in melanoma. The assay was immunoSEQ multiplex PCR, and TCRdb's table has in-frame clones only and misses some. The top ten clones hold approximately 15% of a sample with about 2,400 clones, 12% to 15% of them seen once. As for treatment: randomized to nivolumab then ipilimumab (arm A) or the reverse (arm B). Germline CDR1 reads MNHGY; CDR2 reads SAAAGT. V was cut by 6 bases and J by 6 bases, with 9 bases left in between. The CDR3 is 12 amino acids. This clonotype was obtained from a human donor with melanoma. The genes are TRBV6-8 and TRBJ2-1; D is unclear. Sequenced here: tumor tissue (inferred from file names), sampled from a patient given nivolumab and ipilimumab in sequence. CDR3 sequence: CASRHDLNEQFF. As DNA, the CDR3 is TGTGCCAGCAGACATGATCTCAATGAGCAGTTCTTC.